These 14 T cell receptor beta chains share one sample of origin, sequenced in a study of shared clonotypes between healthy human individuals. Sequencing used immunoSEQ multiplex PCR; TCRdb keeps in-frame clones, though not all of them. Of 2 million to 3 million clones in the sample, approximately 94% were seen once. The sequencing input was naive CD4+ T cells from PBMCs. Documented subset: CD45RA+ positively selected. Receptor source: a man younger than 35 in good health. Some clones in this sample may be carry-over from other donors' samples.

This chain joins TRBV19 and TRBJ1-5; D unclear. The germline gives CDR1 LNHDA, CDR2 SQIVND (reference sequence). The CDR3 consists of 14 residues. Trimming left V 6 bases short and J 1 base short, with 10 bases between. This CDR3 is CASREFRSNQPQHF. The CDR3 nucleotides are TGTGCCAGTAGAGAGTTTAGGAGCAATCAGCCCCAGCATTTT.

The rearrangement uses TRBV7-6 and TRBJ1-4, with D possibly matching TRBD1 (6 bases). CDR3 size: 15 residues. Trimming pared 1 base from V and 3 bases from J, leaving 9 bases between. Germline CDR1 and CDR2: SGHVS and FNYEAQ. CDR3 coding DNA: TGTGCCAGCAGCTTAGGGCAGGGGTCTAATGAAAAACTGTTTTTT. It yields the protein CASSLGQGSNEKLFF.

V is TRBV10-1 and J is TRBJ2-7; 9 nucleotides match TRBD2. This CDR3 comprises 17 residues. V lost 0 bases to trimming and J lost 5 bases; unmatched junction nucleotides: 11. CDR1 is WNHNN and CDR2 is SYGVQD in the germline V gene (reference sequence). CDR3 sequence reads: CASSESIGKAGGHEQYF. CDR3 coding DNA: TGCGCCAGCAGTGAGTCGATCGGGAAAGCGGGAGGCCACGAGCAGTACTTC.

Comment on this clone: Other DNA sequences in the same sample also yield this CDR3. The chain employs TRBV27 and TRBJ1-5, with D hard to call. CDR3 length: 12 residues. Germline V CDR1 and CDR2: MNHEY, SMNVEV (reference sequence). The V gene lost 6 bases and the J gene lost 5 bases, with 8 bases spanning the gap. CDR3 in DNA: TGTGCCAGCAGGGAGAGGGATCAGCCCCAGCATTTT. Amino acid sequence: CASRERDQPQHF.

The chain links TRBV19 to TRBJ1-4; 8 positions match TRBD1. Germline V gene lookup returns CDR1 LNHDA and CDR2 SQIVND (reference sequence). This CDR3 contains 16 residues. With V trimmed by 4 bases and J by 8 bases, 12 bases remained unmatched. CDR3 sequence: CASSTQGTGGREKLFF. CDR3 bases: TGTGCCAGTAGTACTCAAGGGACAGGAGGAAGAGAAAAACTGTTTTTT.

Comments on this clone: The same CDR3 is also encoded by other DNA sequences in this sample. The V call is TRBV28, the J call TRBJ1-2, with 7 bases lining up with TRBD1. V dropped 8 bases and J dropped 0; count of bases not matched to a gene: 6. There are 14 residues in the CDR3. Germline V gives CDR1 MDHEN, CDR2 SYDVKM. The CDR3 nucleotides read TGTGCCAGCCGCCGGACAGGCACTAACTATGGCTACACCTTC. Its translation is CASRRTGTNYGYTF.

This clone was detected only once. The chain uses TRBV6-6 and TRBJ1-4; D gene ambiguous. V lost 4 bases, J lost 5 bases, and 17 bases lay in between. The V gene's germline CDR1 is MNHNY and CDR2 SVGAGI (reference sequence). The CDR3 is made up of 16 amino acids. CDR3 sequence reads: CASSLTGGIGNEKLFF. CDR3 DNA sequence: TGTGCCAGCAGTTTAACCGGAGGGATAGGGAATGAAAAACTGTTTTTT.

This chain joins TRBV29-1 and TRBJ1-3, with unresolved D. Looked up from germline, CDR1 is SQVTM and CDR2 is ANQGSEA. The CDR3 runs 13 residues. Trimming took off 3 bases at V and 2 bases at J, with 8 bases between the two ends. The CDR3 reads CSVDREPGNTIYF. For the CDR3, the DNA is TGCAGCGTTGATCGGGAACCTGGAAACACCATATATTTT.

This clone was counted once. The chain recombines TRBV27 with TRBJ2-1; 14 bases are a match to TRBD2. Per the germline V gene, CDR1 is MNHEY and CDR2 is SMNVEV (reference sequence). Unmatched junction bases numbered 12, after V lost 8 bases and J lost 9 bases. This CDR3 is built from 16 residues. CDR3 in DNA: TGTGCCAGCGGACGAAGCGGGACTAGCGGGAGTGTTGAGCAGTTCTTC. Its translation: CASGRSGTSGSVEQFF.

The CDR3 here is CASMVSAGINEQFF. The CDR3 region has the DNA TGTGCCAGCATGGTATCAGCGGGGATCAATGAGCAGTTCTTC. This rearrangement joins TRBV28 to TRBJ2-1, with TRBD2 identical over 7 bases. This CDR3 contains 14 residues. Germline V CDR1 and CDR2: MDHEN, SYDVKM. The J segment lost 6 bases and the V segment lost 7 bases, leaving 9 bases of the junction unmatched.

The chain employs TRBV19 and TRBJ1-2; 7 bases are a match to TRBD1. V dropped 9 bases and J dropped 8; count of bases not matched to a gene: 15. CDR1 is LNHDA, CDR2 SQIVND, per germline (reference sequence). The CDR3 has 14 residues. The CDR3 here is CASGSKTGSGGYTF. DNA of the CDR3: TGTGCCAGCGGGTCAAAGACAGGGTCTGGGGGCTACACCTTC.

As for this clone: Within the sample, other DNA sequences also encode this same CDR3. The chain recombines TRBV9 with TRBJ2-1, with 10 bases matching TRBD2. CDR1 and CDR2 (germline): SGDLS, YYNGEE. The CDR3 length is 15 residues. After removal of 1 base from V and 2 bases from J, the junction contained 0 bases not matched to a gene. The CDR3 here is CASSVTSGTYNEQFF. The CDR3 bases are TGTGCCAGCAGCGTAACTAGCGGGACCTACAATGAGCAGTTCTTC. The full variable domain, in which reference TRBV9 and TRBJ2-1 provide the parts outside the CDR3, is DSGVTQTPKHLITATGQRVTLRCSPRSGDLSVYWYQQSLDQGLQFLIQYYNGEERAKGNILERFSAQQFPDLHSELNLSSLELGDSALYFCASSVTSGTYNEQFFGPGTRLTVL.

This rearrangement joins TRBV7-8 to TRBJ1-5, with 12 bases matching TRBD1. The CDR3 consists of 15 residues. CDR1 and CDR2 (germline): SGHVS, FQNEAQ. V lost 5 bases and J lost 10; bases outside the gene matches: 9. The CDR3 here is CASSVGTGGLGPQHF. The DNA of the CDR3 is TGTGCCAGCAGCGTAGGGACAGGGGGCTTAGGACCCCAGCATTTT.

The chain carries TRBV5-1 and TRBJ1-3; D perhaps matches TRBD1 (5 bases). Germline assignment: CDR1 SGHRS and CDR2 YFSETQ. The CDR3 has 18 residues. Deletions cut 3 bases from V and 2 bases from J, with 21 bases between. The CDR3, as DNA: TGCGCCAGCAGCTCCTATCGAGGGACCGGGGGTCCTGGAAACACCATATATTTT. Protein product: CASSSYRGTGGPGNTIYF.